The 23 T cell receptor beta chains presented below share a single source sample, sequenced in a study of STAT5B mutations in CD4+ large granular lymphocyte leukemia. Method: immunoSEQ multiplex PCR; TCRdb's copy keeps in-frame clones and lacks some. Among about 45,000 clones listed, just over 85% were seen once. Sequenced input: CD4+ T cells from blood buffy coats. These receptors all stem from a human donor in good health.

J is TRBJ1-4 and V is TRBV5-1, with 9 positions matching TRBD1. V lost 2 bases, J lost 7 bases, and 6 bases stayed unmatched. CDR1 is SGHRS and CDR2 is YFSETQ in the germline V gene. The CDR3 has 15 amino acids. CDR3 sequence reads: CASSFQGQGLEKLFF. DNA of the CDR3: TGCGCCAGCAGCTTTCAGGGACAGGGTCTTGAAAAACTGTTTTTT. The full variable domain, its missing parts supplied by reference TRBV5-1 and TRBJ1-4, is KAGVTQTPRYLIKTRGQQVTLSCSPISGHRSVSWYQQTPGQGLQFLFEYFSETQRNKGNFPGRFSGRQFSNSRSEMNVSTLELGDSALYLCASSFQGQGLEKLFFGSGTQLSVL.

In this sample, this clone turned up once. The chain has TRBV7-3 and TRBJ1-3, with D perhaps TRBD1 (6 bases). The germline V and J ends were trimmed by 3 bases and 2 bases, with 14 bases remaining between them. CDR1 is SGHTA and CDR2 is FQGTGA in the germline V gene. The CDR3 totals 16 residues. The CDR3: CASSFNPGQPGNTIYF. CDR3 coding DNA: TGTGCCAGCAGCTTCAATCCCGGACAGCCTGGAAACACCATATATTTT.

The chain has TRBV19 and TRBJ1-1; D perhaps matches TRBD1 (5 bases). The germline V gene encodes CDR1 LNHDA and CDR2 SQIVND (reference sequence). The CDR3 has 13 residues. The ends were cut back, 3 bases at V and 2 bases at J, with 7 bases in the middle. CDR3 DNA: TGTGCCAGTAGTATGGGGCCAAACACTGAAGCTTTCTTT. This translates into CASSMGPNTEAFF.

This clone was seen a handful of times. This chain links TRBV5-1 with TRBJ1-1, with TRBD1 identical over 7 bases. Germline assignment: CDR1 SGHRS and CDR2 YFSETQ. V gave up 4 bases and J gave up 5 bases; unmatched junction bases: 5. The CDR3 contains 13 residues. The CDR3 DNA reads TGCGCCAGCAGCGGGACAGATGCAACTGAAGCTTTCTTT. It specifies CASSGTDATEAFF.

This clone was observed a handful of times. The V call is TRBV6-5, the J call TRBJ2-7; 8 bases match TRBD2. In germline, CDR1 is MNHEY, CDR2 SVGAGI. This CDR3 spans 15 amino acids. Losses at the gene ends were 0 bases for V and 3 bases for J; bases not matched to a gene: 4. The CDR3 protein is CASSYSTSDSYEQYF. The CDR3 DNA follows: TGTGCCAGCAGTTACTCGACTAGCGATAGCTACGAGCAGTACTTC.

The CDR3 reads CASSSQATGELFF. The CDR3 nucleotides are TGTGCCAGCAGTTCCCAGGCGACCGGGGAGCTGTTTTTT. The rearrangement joins TRBV7-3 to TRBJ2-2; D unclear. Germline-derived CDR1 and CDR2 are SGHTA and FQGTGA. There are 13 residues in the CDR3. V was clipped by 6 bases and J by 5 bases, with 10 bases between them. Full variable domain (remainder filled in from reference TRBV7-3 and TRBJ2-2): GAGVSQTPSNKVTEKGKYVELRCDPISGHTALYWYRQSLGQGPEFLIYFQGTGAADDSGLPNDRFFAVRPEGSVSTLKIQRTERGDSAVYLCASSSQATGELFFGEGSRLTVL.

V gene TRBV19 combines with J gene TRBJ2-1; D might be TRBD1 (5 bases). The length of the CDR3 is 14 residues. V lost 5 bases and J lost 4, with 12 bases in between. Germline CDR1 is LNHDA and CDR2 is SQIVND (reference sequence). The CDR3 reads CASSPRQLYNEQFF. For the CDR3, the DNA is TGTGCCAGTAGTCCTCGACAGTTGTACAATGAGCAGTTCTTC.

This chain links TRBV7-9 with TRBJ1-5, with unresolved D. Germline loops: CDR1 SEHNR, CDR2 FQNEAQ (reference sequence). Trimming pared 5 bases from V and 3 bases from J, leaving 14 bases between. The CDR3 covers 15 residues. As DNA, the CDR3 is TGTGCCAGCAGCGCCCACAGCGAAACCAATCAGCCCCAGCATTTT. Translation: CASSAHSETNQPQHF.

DNA of the CDR3: TGTGCCAGTAGCACAGGACAGGGGAGTCAGCCCCAGCATTTT. Residues: CASSTGQGSQPQHF. This chain uses TRBV19 with TRBJ1-5; 9 bases are shared with TRBD1. Germline CDR1 is LNHDA and CDR2 is SQIVND (reference sequence). V lost 6 bases, J lost 6 bases, and 6 bases stayed unmatched. The CDR3 is made up of 14 amino acids.

The gene calls are TRBV6-5 and TRBJ2-2; no reliable D call. V was shortened by 9 bases and J by 7 bases, with 12 bases between the two germline ends. The CDR3 loop spans 12 amino acids. CDR1 and CDR2 from the germline V gene are MNHEY and SVGAGI. This CDR3 reads CASNAQGGELFF. As DNA, the CDR3 is TGTGCCAGTAACGCCCAAGGCGGGGAGCTGTTTTTT.

The J gene is TRBJ2-7, the V gene TRBV15; 10 bases match TRBD2. The J segment lost 5 bases and the V segment lost 5 bases, leaving 9 bases of the junction unmatched. Germline V gene sequence: CDR1 LNHNV, CDR2 YYDKDF (reference sequence). The length of the CDR3 is 15 residues. CDR3 residues: CATSRRSSGSNEQYF. CDR3 nucleotide sequence: TGTGCCACCAGCCGAAGATCTAGCGGGAGTAACGAGCAGTACTTC.

The rearrangement links TRBV5-1 to TRBJ1-1; D not certain. Trimming pared 0 bases from V and 3 bases from J, leaving 6 bases between. This CDR3 has 13 amino acids. The germline V gene has CDR1 SGHRS and CDR2 YFSETQ. Here the CDR3 reads CASSLVGYTEAFF. In DNA, the CDR3 is TGCGCCAGCAGCTTGGTTGGGTACACTGAAGCTTTCTTT.

This chain connects TRBV7-3 to TRBJ2-3; D gene ambiguous. V was cut by 2 bases and J by 7 bases, with 10 bases left in between. The CDR3 is made up of 13 amino acids. Germline V CDR1 and CDR2: SGHTA, FQGTGA. CDR3 nucleotide sequence: TGTGCCAGCAGCTTAGCCCTCGAGCATACGCAGTATTTT. As protein: CASSLALEHTQYF.

This chain uses TRBV7-2 with TRBJ2-1; 11 nucleotides line up with TRBD2. This CDR3 contains 18 residues. Unmatched junction bases numbered 6, after V lost 0 bases and J lost 2 bases. The germline V gene has CDR1 SGHTA and CDR2 FQGNSA. This CDR3 is CASSLARRGLAAYNEQFF. In nucleotides, the CDR3 is TGTGCCAGCAGCTTAGCCCGCCGGGGACTAGCGGCCTACAATGAGCAGTTCTTC.

The CDR3 spells CASSWTGSGELFF. The CDR3 nucleotides read TGTGCCAGCAGTTGGACAGGGTCCGGGGAGCTGTTTTTT. The chain joins TRBV11-3 to TRBJ2-2, with 8 bases identical to TRBD1. V was clipped by 6 bases and J by 6 bases; unmatched bases: 3. The V gene's germline CDR1 is SGHNT and CDR2 YENEEA. CDR3 length: 13 amino acids.

This chain links TRBV5-8 with TRBJ2-7, with D perhaps TRBD1 (6 bases). V was trimmed by 3 bases and J by 1 base, leaving 8 bases between them. Germline CDR1 SGHTS, CDR2 YDEGEE. The CDR3 has 13 amino acids. Here the CDR3 reads CASSSRGSYEQYF. The DNA for the CDR3 is TGTGCCAGCAGCTCCAGGGGATCCTACGAGCAGTACTTC. Looking up the rest from reference TRBV5-8 and TRBJ2-7 gives the full variable domain: EAGVTQSPTHLIKTRGQQATLRCSPISGHTSVYWYQQALGLGLQFLLWYDEGEERNRGNFPPRFSGRQFPNYSSELNVNALELEDSALYLCASSSRGSYEQYFGPGTRLTVT.

CDR3 coding DNA: TGTGCCAGTAGTATAGAGGTGTCTGGGGCCAACGTCCTGACTTTC. Translating gives CASSIEVSGANVLTF. The chain links TRBV19 to TRBJ2-6, with no clear D. The CDR3 runs to 15 residues. V lost 0 bases and J lost 1, with 4 bases in between. Germline V gene data show CDR1 as LNHDA and CDR2 as SQIVND (reference sequence). The complete variable domain, with remaining parts taken from reference TRBV19 and TRBJ2-6, reads DGGITQSPKYLFRKEGQNVTLSCEQNLNHDAMYWYRQDPGQGLRLIYYSQIVNDFQKGDIAEGYSVSREKKESFPLTVTSAQKNPTAFYLCASSIEVSGANVLTFGAGSRLTVL.

The V gene is TRBV5-1, the J gene TRBJ2-1; D ambiguous. The CDR3 consists of 14 residues. V lost 0 bases, J lost 5 bases, and 9 bases lay in between. Germline V CDR1 and CDR2: SGHRS, YFSETQ. CDR3 coding DNA: TGCGCCAGCAGCTTGGCAGCACAGAACAATGAGCAGTTCTTC. Amino acids: CASSLAAQNNEQFF.

The chain links TRBV30 to TRBJ1-1, with D unresolved. The V gene's germline CDR1 is GTSNPN and CDR2 SVGIG (reference sequence). CDR3 size: 13 residues. V was trimmed by 2 bases and J by 3 bases, leaving 10 bases between them. In DNA form, the CDR3 reads TGTGCCTGGAGTTTGCGCATCGACACTGAAGCTTTCTTT. It encodes CAWSLRIDTEAFF.

The chain couples TRBV7-3 to TRBJ2-5; D unclear. V was shortened by 2 bases and J by 5 bases, with 15 bases between the two germline ends. The CDR3 runs 15 residues. In germline, CDR1 is SGHTA, CDR2 FQGTGA. As DNA, the CDR3 is TGTGCCAGCAGCTTAGTCTCCTCTGGTGCGGAGACCCAGTACTTC. As protein: CASSLVSSGAETQYF.

The chain carries TRBV19 and TRBJ1-2; tentatively, D is TRBD1 (5 bases). The germline CDR1 and CDR2 sequences are LNHDA and SQIVND (reference sequence). This CDR3 has 14 residues. V lost 4 bases, J lost 3 bases, and 12 bases lay in between. CDR3 DNA sequence: TGTGCCAGTAGTAAACGGGGGAGAGACTATGGCTACACCTTC. Residues: CASSKRGRDYGYTF.

The gene calls are TRBV7-8 and TRBJ1-4, with a weak D call TRBD1 (6 bases). Germline CDR1 and CDR2: SGHVS and FQNEAQ. Trimming cost V 5 bases and J 1 base, with 14 bases left between them. This CDR3 has 16 residues. The CDR3 here is CASSKQGWVTNEKLFF. CDR3 in DNA: TGTGCCAGCAGCAAACAGGGCTGGGTAACTAATGAAAAACTGTTTTTT.

The rearrangement joins TRBV19 to TRBJ2-6; D is unclear. Germline V gives CDR1 LNHDA, CDR2 SQIVND (reference sequence). V was clipped by 3 bases and J by 0 bases, with 6 bases between them. This CDR3 contains 15 residues. The CDR3 region has the DNA TGTGCCAGTAGTATTCAGTCCTCTGGGGCCAACGTCCTGACTTTC. It codes for CASSIQSSGANVLTF.